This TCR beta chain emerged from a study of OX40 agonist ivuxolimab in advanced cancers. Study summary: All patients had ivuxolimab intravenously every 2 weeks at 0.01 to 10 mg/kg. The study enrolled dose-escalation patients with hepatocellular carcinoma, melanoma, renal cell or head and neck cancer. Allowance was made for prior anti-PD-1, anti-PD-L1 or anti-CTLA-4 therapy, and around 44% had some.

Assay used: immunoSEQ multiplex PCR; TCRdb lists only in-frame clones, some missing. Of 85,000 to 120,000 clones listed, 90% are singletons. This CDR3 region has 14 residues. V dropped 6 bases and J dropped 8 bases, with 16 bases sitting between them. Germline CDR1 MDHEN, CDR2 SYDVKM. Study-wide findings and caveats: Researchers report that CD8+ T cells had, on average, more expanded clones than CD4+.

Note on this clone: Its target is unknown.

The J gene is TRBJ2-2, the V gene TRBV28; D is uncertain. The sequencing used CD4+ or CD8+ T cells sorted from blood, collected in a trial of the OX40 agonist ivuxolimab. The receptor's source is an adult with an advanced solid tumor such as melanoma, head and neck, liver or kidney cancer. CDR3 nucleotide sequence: TGTGCCAGCAGGTCGCCGATGGGCACGGGGGAGCTGTTTTTT. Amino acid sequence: CASRSPMGTGELFF.